The 31 T cell receptor beta chains in this list originate from one sample, sequenced in a study of cytomegalovirus exposure and HLA in healthy donors. The PCR contained 60 Vbeta and 13 Jbeta primers. The repertoire was sequenced with immunoSEQ multiplex PCR; TCRdb's copy has only in-frame clones and lacks some. The table has more than 95,000 clones, around 78% seen once. The sample taken for sequencing was PBMCs. All receptors come from a man aged 45-60 years in good health and CMV-seronegative.

The chain employs TRBV28 and TRBJ2-1; D is undetermined. V was cut by 1 base and J by 5 bases, with 6 bases left in between. Germline CDR1 is MDHEN and CDR2 is SYDVKM. The CDR3 is 13 residues long. The CDR3 reads CASSLFSNNEQFF. In nucleotides, the CDR3 is TGTGCCAGCAGTTTATTTAGCAACAATGAGCAGTTCTTC.

This clone turned up a few times. V usage is TRBV5-1 and J usage is TRBJ2-7; TRBD2 might be the D (5 bases). V lost 2 bases and J 4 bases, leaving 10 bases between the germline ends. This CDR3 is 13 amino acids long. Germline V gene lookup returns CDR1 SGHRS and CDR2 YFSETQ. CDR3 bases: TGCGCCAGCAGCTTCGATCCGGGGTACGAGCAGTACGTC. Amino acid sequence: CASSFDPGYEQYV.

The chain combines TRBV11-1 with TRBJ2-7; the D gene is possibly TRBD1 (5 bases). CDR1 and CDR2 (germline): SGHAT, FQDESV (reference sequence). There are 14 residues in the CDR3. The V end was cut by 5 bases, the J end by 3 bases, with 14 bases between. This CDR3 is CASSTDSEIYEQYF. The CDR3 region has the DNA TGTGCCAGCAGCACCGACAGCGAGATCTACGAGCAGTACTTC.

The chain uses TRBV6-1 and TRBJ2-7; TRBD2 matches 10 bases. The germline V gene encodes CDR1 MNHNS and CDR2 SASEGT. The V gene end was trimmed by 4 bases and the J gene end by 4 bases; junction bases not matched to a gene: 4. CDR3 size: 14 residues. CDR3 residues: CASSVSSGGYEQYV. CDR3 bases: TGTGCCAGCAGTGTTTCTAGCGGGGGATACGAGCAGTACGTC.

Here the CDR3 reads CASSLSTGEALGEQFF. In DNA form, the CDR3 reads TGTGCCAGCAGTTTATCGACCGGGGAGGCCCTGGGGGAGCAGTTCTTC. This chain links TRBV27 with TRBJ2-1; weak D call: TRBD2 (6 bases). CDR1 MNHEY and CDR2 SMNVEV come from the germline V gene (reference sequence). V dropped 0 bases and J dropped 10 bases, with 19 bases sitting between them. The CDR3 contains 16 residues.

A few counts support this clone. V is TRBV5-1 and J is TRBJ2-1; 7 bases line up with TRBD2. There are 16 residues in the CDR3. Trimming at V came to 0 bases and at J to 4 bases, leaving 7 bases not matched to a gene. Germline CDR1 and CDR2: SGHRS and YFSETQ. The CDR3 nucleotides read TGCGCCAGCAGCTTGGCGGGTAGCGGGTTATACAATGAGCAGTTCTTC. Amino acids: CASSLAGSGLYNEQFF.

This chain joins TRBV6-5 and TRBJ2-1, with D unclear. The CDR3 length is 14 residues. Germline V gene lookup returns CDR1 MNHEY and CDR2 SVGAGI. V was cut by 6 bases and J by 7 bases, with 16 bases left in between. The CDR3 region has the DNA TGTGCCAGCAGGACAACTGGTGGGTGGAATGAGCAGTTCTTC. This encodes CASRTTGGWNEQFF.

The V call is TRBV5-4, the J call TRBJ1-2; 7 bases match TRBD1. The CDR3 has 15 amino acids. V was clipped by 5 bases and J by 4 bases; unmatched bases: 11. Germline CDR1 and CDR2: SGHNT and YYREEE (reference sequence). CDR3 in DNA: TGTGCCAGCAGTACTAAGGGGGCGACGGTCTATGGCTACACCTTC. Translation: CASSTKGATVYGYTF. The full variable domain, completed using reference TRBV5-4 and TRBJ1-2, is ETGVTQSPTHLIKTRGQQVTLRCSSQSGHNTVSWYQQALGQGPQFIFQYYREEENGRGNFPPRFSGLQFPNYSSELNVNALELDDSALYLCASSTKGATVYGYTFGSGTRLTVV.

CDR3 DNA: TGTGCCAGCAGTTACGCAGGGGTCCCAGACACTGAAGCTTTCTTT. It is translated as CASSYAGVPDTEAFF. The chain recombines TRBV7-2 with TRBJ1-1, with D possibly being TRBD1 (6 bases). The germline V gene has CDR1 SGHTA and CDR2 FQGNSA. The V gene lost 6 bases and the J gene lost 3 bases, with 17 bases spanning the gap. CDR3 size: 15 residues.

The table lists this clone with a few counts. The V gene is TRBV5-1, the J gene TRBJ2-2, with 8 bases matching TRBD2. The germline gives CDR1 SGHRS, CDR2 YFSETQ. This CDR3 is 14 amino acids long. The J segment lost 6 bases and the V segment lost 5 bases, leaving 6 bases of the junction unmatched. CDR3 protein: CASRNVAGPGELFF. The CDR3 region has the DNA TGCGCCAGCAGAAATGTAGCGGGGCCCGGGGAGCTGTTTTTT.

The V gene is TRBV6-5, the J gene TRBJ1-6, with D perhaps matching TRBD1 (6 bases). The CDR3 sequence is 14 residues long. Germline CDR1 is MNHEY and CDR2 is SVGAGI. V was trimmed by 6 bases and J by 7 bases, leaving 13 bases between them. This CDR3 reads CASRGGQLNSPLHF. The CDR3 DNA reads TGTGCCAGCAGAGGAGGACAGCTAAATTCACCCCTCCACTTT.

The chain is built from TRBV2 and TRBJ1-2, with D unresolved. Germline assignment: CDR1 SNHLY and CDR2 FYNNEI. The CDR3 has 14 residues. V shed 4 bases and J shed 4 bases, with 13 bases lying between them. As DNA, the CDR3 is TGTGCCAGCAGTGTTACGGGAGGGCCCTATGGCTACACCTTC. Protein sequence: CASSVTGGPYGYTF.

The CDR3 spells CASSDRRETQYF. CDR3 nucleotide sequence: TGTGCCAGCTCCGACCGGAGGGAGACCCAGTACTTC. This chain joins TRBV18 and TRBJ2-5, with D perhaps matching TRBD2 (5 bases). The CDR3 extends over 12 amino acids. Germline CDR1 is KGHSH and CDR2 is LQKENI. The germline V and J ends were trimmed by 6 bases and 5 bases, with 10 bases remaining between them.

The V and J genes are TRBV25-1 and TRBJ2-5; 11 nucleotides align to TRBD2. The J call may be wrong; the DNA end is better matched by TRBJ2-7. Germline-derived CDR1 and CDR2 are MGHDK and SYGVNS. There are 13 residues in the CDR3. The CDR3 is CASRLAGAYEQYF. The CDR3 nucleotides are TGTGCCAGCAGACTAGCGGGGGCCTACGAGCAGTACTTC.

This clone appeared a few times. This chain connects TRBV4-2 to TRBJ2-3; 7 bases align to TRBD2. Looked up from germline, CDR1 is LGHNA and CDR2 is YNFKEQ. The CDR3 sequence is 14 residues long. The V and J ends lost 0 bases and 4 bases, in that order; junction bases with no gene match: 1. CDR3 nucleotides: TGTGCCAGCAGCCAAGACCTAGCGGCAGATACGCAGTATTTT. It codes for CASSQDLAADTQYF.

Details on this clone: One junction end does not reproduce the germline sequence, and a read error may be involved. The rearrangement joins TRBV25-1 to TRBJ1-6; D is unresolved. Germline loops: CDR1 MGHDK, CDR2 SYGVNS. This CDR3 has 13 residues. The CDR3 region is CVSSELVNSPLHF. CDR3 nucleotide sequence: TGTGTCAGCAGTGAGTTAGTTAATTCACCCCTCCACTTT.

For the CDR3, the DNA is TGTGCCAGTAGTATTAACAATCAGCCCCAGCATTTT. Encoded protein: CASSINNQPQHF. The chain couples TRBV19 to TRBJ1-5, with no clear D. Deletions cut 3 bases from V and 3 bases from J, with 3 bases between. This CDR3 is built from 12 residues. The germline V gene has CDR1 LNHDA and CDR2 SQIVND (reference sequence).

The sample holds a few counts of this clone. The chain carries TRBV25-1 and TRBJ1-6; unclear D gene. The CDR3 length is 15 residues. Germline V gene data show CDR1 as MGHDK and CDR2 as SYGVNS. Between the trimmed V and J ends, which lost 2 bases and 10 bases, there was a span of 15 bases. The CDR3, as DNA: TGTGCCAGCAGTGAAGGTGTTGGACTTAGGTCACCCCTCCACTTT. Residues: CASSEGVGLRSPLHF.

DNA of the CDR3: TGTGCCAGCAGCTGGCAACACAGGGGTCAAGAGACCCAGTACTTC. Amino acids: CASSWQHRGQETQYF. This chain uses TRBV11-2 with TRBJ2-5; 7 bases fit TRBD1. The V gene's germline CDR1 is SGHAT and CDR2 FQNNGV. The CDR3 is made up of 15 amino acids. The V gene end was trimmed by 4 bases and the J gene end by 2 bases; junction bases not matched to a gene: 7.

The J gene is TRBJ1-1, the V gene TRBV21-1. TRBV21-1 represents a pseudogene. The CDR3 totals 16 residues. DNA for the CDR3: TGTGCCAGCAGATCTCCCCACCCGGGGTTCGACTCTGAAGCTTTCTTT. Translation: CASRSPHPGFDSEAFF.

V and J are TRBV7-9 and TRBJ2-7, with 8 bases aligning to TRBD1. This CDR3 spans 16 amino acids. V was pared by 3 bases and J by 4 bases, with 11 bases of the junction left unmatched. Germline CDR1 reads SEHNR; CDR2 reads FQNEAQ (reference sequence). The DNA for the CDR3 is TGTGCCAGCAGCTTGGGGACGGACAGGGTTGGGTACGAGCAGTACTTC. It encodes CASSLGTDRVGYEQYF.

The genes are TRBV2 and TRBJ1-4; the D gene is possibly TRBD1 (6 bases). Deletions cut 7 bases from V and 7 bases from J, with 13 bases between. The CDR3 consists of 13 residues. Germline assignment: CDR1 SNHLY and CDR2 FYNNEI. The CDR3 DNA follows: TGTGCCAGCATGGAACAGGGAGCTGAAAAACTGTTTTTT. Translation: CASMEQGAEKLFF.

The gene calls are TRBV19 and TRBJ2-2, with D possibly being TRBD1 (5 bases). Trimming shortened V by 5 bases and J by 4 bases, and 8 bases separated the two germline ends. The CDR3 consists of 13 residues. The germline CDR1 and CDR2 sequences are LNHDA and SQIVND (reference sequence). The CDR3 region is CASSPQGTGELFF. CDR3 DNA sequence: TGTGCCAGTAGTCCTCAGGGCACCGGGGAGCTGTTTTTT. The whole variable domain, filled in from reference TRBV19 and TRBJ2-2, reads DGGITQSPKYLFRKEGQNVTLSCEQNLNHDAMYWYRQDPGQGLRLIYYSQIVNDFQKGDIAEGYSVSREKKESFPLTVTSAQKNPTAFYLCASSPQGTGELFFGEGSRLTVL.

A few counts support this clone. This chain joins TRBV19 and TRBJ1-5, with D maybe TRBD1 (5 bases). Trimming shortened V by 7 bases and J by 1 base, and 11 bases separated the two germline ends. Germline-derived CDR1 and CDR2 are LNHDA and SQIVND (reference sequence). The CDR3 runs 14 residues. CDR3 protein: CASKGRVSNQPQHF. The CDR3 bases are TGTGCCAGTAAGGGGAGGGTGAGCAATCAGCCCCAGCATTTT.

The chain employs TRBV10-1 and TRBJ2-1, with TRBD2 matching over 9 bases. In germline, CDR1 is WNHNN, CDR2 SYGVQD (reference sequence). The CDR3 extends over 17 amino acids. J was trimmed by 5 bases and V by 5 bases; bases with no gene match: 13. CDR3 amino acids: CASSNLQRGVGNNEQFF. The CDR3 DNA follows: TGCGCCAGCAGTAATCTTCAGCGGGGGGTCGGGAACAATGAGCAGTTCTTC.

The chain uses TRBV7-8 and TRBJ1-6, with a possible D match to TRBD1 (5 bases). Per germline, CDR1 SGHVS and CDR2 FQNEAQ. There are 17 residues in the CDR3. With 0 bases removed from V and 4 bases from J, the gap between germline ends came to 13 bases. The DNA of the CDR3 is TGTGCCAGCAGCTTAGCCGAGGGACTGCCGTATAATTCACCCCTCCACTTT. Its protein product is CASSLAEGLPYNSPLHF.

V and J are TRBV4-3 and TRBJ1-5; 7 nucleotides line up with TRBD1. The CDR3 sequence is 15 residues long. The V gene's germline CDR1 is LGHNA and CDR2 YSLEER. Germline trimming cut 4 bases from V and 7 bases from J; bases unmatched to any gene: 10. The DNA of the CDR3 is TGCGCCAGCAGCCTTACCGACAGGGATGGGCAGCCCCAGCATTTT. Protein: CASSLTDRDGQPQHF.

This clone has only a few counts. The chain links TRBV7-6 to TRBJ2-1; TRBD2 matches at 8 bases. Looked up from germline, CDR1 is SGHVS and CDR2 is FNYEAQ. The CDR3 is 19 residues long. V dropped 3 bases and J dropped 4; count of bases not matched to a gene: 17. The CDR3 loop reads CASSFLVAGSSATYNEQFF. The CDR3 region has the DNA TGTGCCAGCAGCTTTCTGGTAGCGGGGTCCTCAGCAACTTACAATGAGCAGTTCTTC. The full variable domain, its missing parts supplied by reference TRBV7-6 and TRBJ2-1, is GAGVSQSPRYKVTKRGQDVALRCDPISGHVSLYWYRQALGQGPEFLTYFNYEAQQDKSGLPNDRFSAERPEGSISTLTIQRTEQRDSAMYRCASSFLVAGSSATYNEQFFGPGTRLTVL.

In its sample, this clone was seen once. This sequence joins TRBV4-1 and TRBJ2-2, with TRBD1 as a possible D gene (5 bases). Per the germline V gene, CDR1 is MGHRA and CDR2 is YSYEKL. V was clipped by 5 bases and J by 6 bases, with 19 bases between them. The CDR3 covers 16 residues. The CDR3 DNA follows: TGCGCCAGCAGCGTGAAGGTCAGGGCAAGCTCCGGGGAGCTGTTTTTT. The encoded protein is CASSVKVRASSGELFF.

The chain is built from TRBV2 and TRBJ1-5, with 8 bases fitting TRBD1. The CDR3 is 14 amino acids. Germline assignment: CDR1 SNHLY and CDR2 FYNNEI. J lost 7 bases, V lost 6 bases, and 8 bases had no gene match. The chain's CDR3 is CASRGTGTRQPQHF. The CDR3 bases are TGTGCCAGCAGGGGGACAGGTACTCGACAGCCCCAGCATTTT. Supplemented by reference TRBV2 and TRBJ1-5, the full variable domain reads EPEVTQTPSHQVTQMGQEVILRCVPISNHLYFYWYRQILGQKVEFLVSFYNNEISEKSEIFDDQFSVERPDGSNFTLKIRSTKLEDSAMYFCASRGTGTRQPQHFGDGTRLSIL.

The rearrangement links TRBV19 to TRBJ1-6; TRBD1 aligns across 8 bases. This CDR3 region has 19 residues. Germline V CDR1 and CDR2: LNHDA, SQIVND (reference sequence). The trim removed 3 bases at V and 4 bases at J, leaving 14 bases unmatched. CDR3 coding DNA: TGTGCCAGTAGTATGACCGGGACAGGATGGTATGTGTATAATTCACCCCTCCACTTT. Translated, it gives CASSMTGTGWYVYNSPLHF.